The 19 T cell receptor beta chains reported below all come from one sample, sequenced in a study of blood T cells in healthy people across ages. The use of a sample-barcoded 5' primer and a J-beta primer mix characterized a second PCR of roughly 6 to 12 cycles. A single record per CDR3 protein comes from TCRdb applying MiXCR to the 5' RACE reads. The table has some 940,000 distinct CDR3 sequences, roughly 28% seen once. The same sample was also used in a study of T cells of mothers and their children.

Material: blood. Receptors originate from a woman aged 35 to 49 in good health.

As for this clonotype: A much more abundant neighbour one base away suggests this may be a read error. The chain uses TRBV20-1 and TRBJ2-1, with D possibly TRBD1 on 6 matching bases. The germline V gene has CDR1 DFQATT and CDR2 SNEGSKA (reference sequence). The CDR3 totals 16 residues. V shed 5 bases and J shed 0 bases, with 17 bases lying between them. The CDR3 reads CSALTQGQSSYNEQFF. In DNA form, the CDR3 reads TGCAGTGCTCTTACCCAGGGACAAAGCTCCTACAATGAGCAGTTCTTC.

The count of this clonotype is one. The junction does not match germline at one end; this may be a read error. The chain has TRBV5-1 and TRBJ2-1, with D unclear. The CDR3 loop spans 11 amino acids. Germline V gene data show CDR1 as SGHRS and CDR2 as YFSETQ. The CDR3 here is CVSSLADEQFF. The CDR3 nucleotides read TGCGTCAGCAGCTTAGCTGATGAGCAGTTCTTC. Together with reference TRBV5-1 and TRBJ2-1, the CDR3 gives the full variable domain: KAGVTQTPRYLIKTRGQQVTLSCSPISGHRSVSWYQQTPGQGLQFLFEYFSETQRNKGNFPGRFSGRQFSNSRSEMNVSTLELGDSALYLCVSSLADEQFFGPGTRLTVL.

The chain has TRBV27 and TRBJ1-2; D gene ambiguous. The V end lost 4 bases, the J end lost 8 bases, and 14 bases lay between the germline ends. The CDR3 loop spans 13 amino acids. Germline CDR1 MNHEY, CDR2 SMNVEV (reference sequence). CDR3 sequence: CASSSSGPSGYTF. CDR3 DNA sequence: TGTGCCAGCAGTTCGTCCGGACCCTCCGGCTACACCTTC.

Ten or more counts support this clonotype. The chain carries TRBV12-3 or TRBV12-4 and TRBJ1-1; 7 nucleotides agree with TRBD1. The CDR3 is made up of 14 amino acids. The trim removed 7 bases at V and 4 bases at J, leaving 9 bases unmatched. CDR3 nucleotide sequence: TGTGCCAGCACCGGACAAGGGGGCCGCACTGAAGCTTTCTTT. It yields the protein CASTGQGGRTEAFF.

This clonotype was counted only a few times. The chain recombines TRBV5-1 with TRBJ2-7, with 8 bases fitting TRBD2. Trimming at V came to 5 bases and at J to 4 bases, leaving 8 bases not matched to a gene. CDR1 and CDR2 (germline): SGHRS, YFSETQ. This CDR3 region has 14 residues. CDR3 residues: CASREVQRGYEQYF. CDR3 coding DNA: TGCGCCAGCAGGGAAGTCCAGCGGGGGTACGAGCAGTACTTC.

This sequence joins TRBV30 and TRBJ2-7; no clear D. The germline CDR1 and CDR2 sequences are GTSNPN and SVGIG (reference sequence). Trimming pared 3 bases from V and 0 bases from J, leaving 9 bases between. This CDR3 region has 13 residues. The CDR3 protein is CAWSPGVSYEQYF. The CDR3 bases are TGTGCCTGGAGCCCAGGCGTCTCCTACGAGCAGTACTTC.

The rearrangement joins TRBV7-2 to TRBJ1-4; no definite D call. This CDR3 is built from 11 residues. CDR1 and CDR2 (germline): SGHTA, FQGNSA. V lost 1 base, J lost 10 bases, and 4 bases lay in between. The CDR3 reads CASSLEAKLFF. As DNA, the CDR3 is TGTGCCAGCAGCTTAGAGGCAAAACTGTTTTTT.

The J gene is TRBJ2-1, the V gene TRBV7-2, with TRBD2 identical over 10 bases. Germline assignment: CDR1 SGHTA and CDR2 FQGNSA. V lost 6 bases and J lost 9; bases outside the gene matches: 5. The CDR3 runs to 13 residues. CDR3 region: CASRASGSGEQFF. CDR3 bases: TGTGCCAGCAGGGCTAGCGGGAGTGGTGAGCAGTTCTTC.

This clonotype was seen many times. This chain connects TRBV5-1 to TRBJ1-2, with D maybe TRBD1 (6 bases). V shed 0 bases and J shed 6 bases, with 12 bases lying between them. Per the germline V gene, CDR1 is SGHRS and CDR2 is YFSETQ. The CDR3 consists of 14 residues. CDR3 nucleotides: TGCGCCAGCAGCTTGGCTATGGGGGGCGATGGCTACACCTTC. Translation: CASSLAMGGDGYTF.

As for this clonotype: The junction does not match germline at one end; this may be a read error. V gene TRBV27 combines with J gene TRBJ2-1; TRBD1 aligns across 9 bases. Germline V gives CDR1 MNHEY, CDR2 SMNVEV (reference sequence). The CDR3 has 15 amino acids. Written as DNA, the CDR3 is TGTGCCAGCAGTTCGGACAGGGGCTCCTGCAATGAGCAGTTCTTC. This encodes CASSSDRGSCNEQFF.

This clonotype was picked up many times. J is TRBJ2-7 and V is TRBV7-2; weak D call: TRBD2 (5 bases). The germline V gene encodes CDR1 SGHTA and CDR2 FQGNSA. With 1 base removed from V and 5 bases from J, the gap between germline ends came to 12 bases. This CDR3 has 14 residues. This CDR3 is CASSLEHSGDEQYF. DNA of the CDR3: TGTGCCAGCAGCTTAGAACACTCCGGGGACGAGCAGTACTTC.

This clonotype turned up a few times. The chain employs TRBV5-5 and TRBJ2-3; weak D call: TRBD1 (6 bases). The CDR3 is 15 amino acids. Germline values: CDR1 SGHKS, CDR2 YYEKEE (reference sequence). The V end lost 0 bases, the J end lost 6 bases, and 14 bases lay between the germline ends. The CDR3 DNA follows: TGTGCCAGCAGCTTGGCCGGGGCAGGGGTCGATACGCAGTATTTT. Translation gives CASSLAGAGVDTQYF.

Comment on this clonotype: A junction boundary mismatches the germline segment, possibly from a read error. This chain links TRBV7-8 with TRBJ2-7; tentatively, D is TRBD1 (5 bases). The CDR3 extends over 13 amino acids. Germline-derived CDR1 and CDR2 are SGHVS and FQNEAQ. The CDR3 sequence is CSSSLGQGREQYF. The CDR3 nucleotides read TGTTCCAGCAGCTTAGGGCAGGGCCGGGAGCAGTACTTC.

There are a few counts of this clonotype. The gene calls are TRBV18 and TRBJ1-4; D is unresolved. CDR1 KGHSH and CDR2 LQKENI come from the germline V gene. The CDR3 sequence is 12 residues long. The V and J ends lost 6 bases and 6 bases respectively, with 8 bases between them. This chain's CDR3 is CASSTDDEKLFF. CDR3 DNA: TGTGCCAGCTCTACGGATGATGAAAAACTGTTTTTT.

Turning to this clonotype: This may come from a read error, since a much larger clone is one base off. V usage is TRBV29-1 and J usage is TRBJ2-3, with D uncertain. Germline assignment: CDR1 SQVTM and CDR2 ANQGSEA. CDR3 length: 11 residues. The V gene lost 7 bases and the J gene lost 4 bases, with 9 bases spanning the gap. CDR3 sequence: CSGGRADTQYF. The CDR3 coding sequence is TGCAGCGGAGGACGGGCAGATACGCAGTATTTT.

This clonotype was detected many times. The chain couples TRBV7-9 to TRBJ2-7, with 12 bases matching TRBD2. Germline loops: CDR1 SEHNR, CDR2 FQNEAQ (reference sequence). The V segment lost 2 bases and the J segment 5 bases; nucleotides outside the gene matches: 4. The CDR3 contains 15 residues. Here the CDR3 reads CASSLPTSGGDEQYF. DNA for the CDR3: TGTGCCAGCAGCTTACCGACTAGCGGGGGCGACGAGCAGTACTTC.

The V call is TRBV6-1, the J call TRBJ1-4; the match to TRBD1 covers 7 bases. The CDR3 consists of 14 residues. Trimming removed 6 bases from V and 5 bases from J; junction bases left unmatched: 6. Germline CDR1 is MNHNS and CDR2 is SASEGT. CDR3 DNA: TGTGCCAGCAGCTCGACAGGGAAGAATGAAAAACTGTTTTTT. Amino acid sequence: CASSSTGKNEKLFF.

The chain combines TRBV7-2 with TRBJ2-1; no firm D call. The germline V gene has CDR1 SGHTA and CDR2 FQGNSA. Trimming left V 0 bases short and J 4 bases short, with 13 bases between. The CDR3 covers 16 residues. The CDR3 bases are TGTGCCAGCAGCTTAGCGTGGCTACAAGAATACAATGAGCAGTTCTTC. Translation: CASSLAWLQEYNEQFF.

This sequence joins TRBV12-3 or TRBV12-4 and TRBJ1-1, with D perhaps TRBD1 (5 bases). The CDR3 is 15 residues long. Deletions cut 6 bases from V and 0 bases from J, with 14 bases between. CDR3 in amino acids: CASSPPGGMNTEAFF. CDR3 coding DNA: TGTGCCAGCAGCCCCCCGGGGGGGATGAACACTGAAGCTTTCTTT.